These 9 T cell receptor beta chains were all obtained from the same sample, sequenced in a study of preoperative IRX-2 immunotherapy in early breast cancer. Clones were sequenced by immunoSEQ multiplex PCR, and TCRdb holds only the in-frame ones, with some missing. The table lists 40,000 or so clones, about 95% of them singletons, with roughly 1.5% in the top ten. Treatment of the sample: preoperative locoregional IRX-2 cytokine immunotherapy. This specimen consisted of tumor tissue, obtained after IRX-2 immunotherapy. The receptor source for this set is a human donor with breast cancer.

The chain joins TRBV5-4 to TRBJ2-3; the D gene is possibly TRBD1 (6 bases). With 3 bases removed from V and 2 bases from J, the gap between germline ends came to 22 bases. CDR3 length equals 18 residues. Per germline, CDR1 SGHNT and CDR2 YYREEE (reference sequence). This CDR3 reads CASSSGTLGWYDTDTQYF. CDR3 in DNA: TGTGCCAGCAGCTCCGGGACACTGGGTTGGTATGACACAGATACGCAGTATTTT.

There are a few counts of this clone. The CDR3 nucleotides read TGTGCCATCAGTGACCATCGGAGGAACAGCGGCTCCTACGAGCAGTACTTC. It codes for CAISDHRRNSGSYEQYF. J is TRBJ2-7 and V is TRBV10-3, with a weak D call TRBD2 (5 bases). The V end was cut by 3 bases, the J end by 0 bases, with 18 bases between. Germline CDR1 ENHRY, CDR2 SYGVKD. The CDR3 covers 17 residues.

This clone was observed once. V usage is TRBV25-1 and J usage is TRBJ2-2; perhaps TRBD1 as D (6 bases). Germline CDR1 MGHDK, CDR2 SYGVNS. Trimming took off 0 bases at V and 1 base at J, with 9 bases between the two ends. This CDR3 is 16 amino acids long. The DNA of the CDR3 is TGTGCCAGCAGTGAATATGGCAGGGGGAACACCGGGGAGCTGTTTTTT. Amino acids: CASSEYGRGNTGELFF.

V gene TRBV7-3 combines with J gene TRBJ2-6; the D gene is possibly TRBD2 (5 bases). The CDR3 runs to 16 residues. Germline V lookup: CDR1 SGHTA, CDR2 FQGTGA. Between the trimmed V and J ends, which lost 5 bases and 3 bases, there was a span of 14 bases. The CDR3 bases are TGTGCCAGCAGCCATAACGTGGGGAGTGGGGCCAACGTCCTGACTTTC. Translation gives CASSHNVGSGANVLTF.

The V and J genes are TRBV9 and TRBJ1-2; 9 bases are a match to TRBD1. There are 15 residues in the CDR3. J gave up 3 bases and V 3 bases, and 6 bases lay outside the gene matches. The germline CDR1 and CDR2 sequences are SGDLS and YYNGEE. CDR3 DNA: TGTGCCAGCAGCGAGGGACGACAGGGGGACTATGGCTACACCTTC. It yields the protein CASSEGRQGDYGYTF. The full variable domain, completed using reference TRBV9 and TRBJ1-2, is DSGVTQTPKHLITATGQRVTLRCSPRSGDLSVYWYQQSLDQGLQFLIQYYNGEERAKGNILERFSAQQFPDLHSELNLSSLELGDSALYFCASSEGRQGDYGYTFGSGTRLTVV.

The chain combines TRBV11-3 with TRBJ2-5; no clear D gene. The germline gives CDR1 SGHNT, CDR2 YENEEA. V lost 1 base and J lost 5, with 11 bases in between. The CDR3 spans 14 residues. CDR3 in amino acids: CASSLGPGPETQYF. The CDR3 DNA reads TGTGCCAGCAGCTTAGGCCCGGGTCCGGAGACCCAGTACTTC.

The CDR3 loop reads CASSLVSTGGNTIYF. The CDR3 bases are TGCGCCAGCAGCTTGGTATCGACAGGGGGAAACACCATATATTTT. The rearrangement uses TRBV5-1 and TRBJ1-3, with 7 nucleotides matching TRBD1. The trim removed 0 bases at V and 4 bases at J, leaving 4 bases unmatched. Germline loops: CDR1 SGHRS, CDR2 YFSETQ. This CDR3 is 15 amino acids long.

The V and J genes are TRBV29-1 and TRBJ2-3; no clear D gene. Trimming stripped 5 bases from V and 6 bases from J, with 15 bases between. The CDR3 spans 13 residues. Germline lookup yields CDR1 SQVTM and CDR2 ANQGSEA. CDR3 in DNA: TGCAGCGTTTCAAAACGGGCTAGGGATACGCAGTATTTT. It encodes CSVSKRARDTQYF.

This clone appeared a few times. The chain recombines TRBV6-1 with TRBJ1-2; D is possibly TRBD1 (5 bases). In germline, CDR1 is MNHNS, CDR2 SASEGT. The CDR3 has 14 amino acids. Trimming shortened V by 1 base and J by 4 bases, and 10 bases separated the two germline ends. DNA of the CDR3: TGTGCCAGCAGTGAAGGGGGCGCCGTCTATGGCTACACCTTC. Translation: CASSEGGAVYGYTF.